This TCR beta chain was captured in a study of cytomegalovirus exposure and HLA in healthy donors. The CDR3 is made up of 13 amino acids. From germline, CDR1 is MDHEN and CDR2 SYDVKM. Trimming removed 10 bases at V and 6 bases at J, with 18 bases between. The PCR used 60 Vbeta and 13 Jbeta primers. Generated by immunoSEQ multiplex PCR, the TCRdb table keeps only in-frame clones and is missing some. The table has about 110,000 clones, 74% seen once. This chain links TRBV28 with TRBJ1-2; possibly TRBD1 for D (6 bases). Sequencing was carried out using PBMCs. The sequence was obtained from a man aged 50-59 years in good health and CMV-seropositive. This CDR3 reads CANKNTGYDGYTF. CDR3 in DNA: TGTGCCAACAAAAACACAGGGTATGATGGCTACACCTTC.